This T cell receptor (beta chain) originates from a study of blood T cell repertoires in COVID-19. Study context: Both acute and convalescent COVID-19 samples were obtained from the United States, Italy and Spain. T cells, B-cell-depleted T cells, or PBMCs provided the cDNA or gDNA that served as material.

Methods used by the authors: How many nucleated cells were present was estimated from reference gene primer amplification. Only in-frame clones appear in the TCRdb table, and some are missing; sequencing was by immunoSEQ multiplex PCR. The V and J calls and clone size come from that table; D and trimming were worked out from the DNA. The table has 25,000 to 35,000 clones, 85% to 95% seen once; the top ten hold 10% to 15%. V gave up 6 bases and J gave up 0 bases, with 15 bases separating them. Germline CDR1 reads MDHEN; CDR2 reads SYDVKM. The CDR3 has 15 amino acids. The sample comprised peripheral blood. This clonotype was obtained from a human donor in a cohort sampled during active COVID-19. The rearrangement joins TRBV28 to TRBJ2-7; D possibly corresponds to TRBD1 (6 bases). CDR3: CASSPRTASSYEQYF. The CDR3 DNA is TGTGCCAGCAGCCCCAGGACAGCGAGCTCCTACGAGCAGTACTTC.